This T cell receptor beta chain was captured in a study of blood T cell repertoires in COVID-19. Study at large: Some COVID-19 samples were acute and others convalescent; all came from the United States, Italy and Spain. In each case, the material was cDNA or gDNA derived from T cells, B-cell-depleted T cells, or PBMCs.

The CDR3 length is 14 residues. V was pared by 1 base and J by 6 bases, with 12 bases between. CDR1 and CDR2 from the germline V gene are LGHDT and YNNKEL (reference sequence). TCRdb's table, derived via immunoSEQ multiplex PCR, lists solely in-frame clones and lacks some. The data contain 250,000 to 300,000 clones, more than 65% of them singletons. This TCR derives from a young woman with acute or convalescent COVID-19. Sequences were obtained from peripheral blood. V is TRBV3-1 (or the pseudogene TRBV3-2) and J is TRBJ1-1, with unresolved D. The CDR3 bases are TGTGCCAGCAGCCAAGGAGGAGCTAGAGCTGAAGCTTTCTTT. It is translated as CASSQGGARAEAFF.